The rows below give T cell receptor beta chains drawn from one sample of a study of blood T cell repertoires in COVID-19. Measured with immunoSEQ multiplex PCR; TCRdb has only the in-frame clones, and not every one. Of some 340,000 clones detected, roughly four fifths appear once; the ten largest clones hold less than 6%. Material: PBMCs or T cells enriched from blood (not recorded which). The receptors here all came from a woman between 50 and 59 years old who had recovered from COVID-19. The CDR3 runs from the conserved cysteine through the conserved F or W. A D gene is named only where the DNA matches it firmly. For some rows the clone size is stated as once, few or many, or as a class when expanded; others skip it.

d_call j_call clone_size v_call cdr3_aa cdr3_nt
TRBD1 TRBJ1-2 . TRBV7-9 CASSLTGLNYGYTF TGTGCCAGCAGCTTGACAGGGCTCAACTATGGCTACACCTTC
TRBD1 TRBJ1-1 few TRBV2 CASKGQGNTEAFF TGTGCCAGCAAAGGACAGGGGAACACTGAAGCTTTCTTT
TRBD2 TRBJ2-1 . TRBV11-3 CASSGGVNEQFF TGTGCCAGCAGCGGGGGGGTCAATGAGCAGTTCTTC
. TRBJ2-5 . TRBV15 CATSREGAEPETQYF TGTGCCACCAGCAGAGAGGGGGCGGAACCCGAGACCCAGTACTTC
. TRBJ2-1 . TRBV7-6 CASSPPLWAGNEQFF TGTGCCAGCAGCCCTCCCCTATGGGCAGGCAATGAGCAGTTCTTC
TRBD1 TRBJ1-2 . TRBV6-2/TRBV6-3 CASSYSMVGQAELVYGYTF TGTGCCAGCAGTTACTCGATGGTGGGACAGGCCGAGCTAGTCTATGGCTACACCTTC
TRBD1 TRBJ2-1 . TRBV4-3 CASSRMGQGASEQFF TGCGCCAGCAGCCGAATGGGACAGGGGGCTAGTGAGCAGTTCTTC
TRBD1 TRBJ1-1 . TRBV3-1/TRBV3-2 CASSPRGAEAFF TGTGCCAGCAGCCCCAGGGGGGCTGAAGCTTTCTTT
. TRBJ1-1 . TRBV7-2 CASSSHFAPRRSWATEAFF TGTGCCAGCAGCTCTCATTTCGCCCCCAGGAGGTCTTGGGCCACTGAAGCTTTCTTT
TRBD2 TRBJ2-7 . TRBV30 CAWSVGLANYEQYF TGTGCCTGGAGTGTCGGACTAGCGAACTACGAGCAGTACTTC
. TRBJ2-7 . TRBV15 CATSSQDSLYEQYF TGTGCCACCAGCAGTCAGGACAGCCTCTACGAGCAGTACTTC
. TRBJ2-5 . TRBV6-5 CASKMGGAGMETQYF TGTGCCAGCAAAATGGGGGGGGCTGGGATGGAGACCCAGTACTTC
TRBD2 TRBJ2-2 . TRBV10-3 CAISDEPGGSGELFF TGTGCCATCAGTGATGAACCGGGGGGTTCCGGGGAGCTGTTTTTT
TRBD2 TRBJ2-3 . TRBV2 CARPTSATDTQYF TGTGCCAGACCGACTAGCGCTACAGATACGCAGTATTTT
. TRBJ1-1 . TRBV28 CASKSIAEAFF TGTGCCAGCAAAAGCATCGCAGAAGCTTTCTTT
TRBD1 TRBJ1-5 many TRBV6-5 CASSYEGAPNQPQHF TGTGCCAGCAGTTACGAGGGGGCTCCTAATCAGCCCCAGCATTTT
TRBD1 TRBJ1-1 . TRBV4-3 CASSLGQGIGYTEAFF TGCGCCAGCAGCCTGGGACAGGGAATAGGGTACACTGAAGCTTTCTTT
. TRBJ1-6 . TRBV21-1 CASEPGQDDSPLHF TGTGCCAGCGAACCGGGACAGGACGATTCACCCCTCCACTTT
. TRBJ2-1 . TRBV5-4 CASSLRGAPYNEQFF TGTGCCAGCAGCTTACGTGGGGCACCTTACAATGAGCAGTTCTTC
. TRBJ2-1 . TRBV30 CAWDDIYNEQFF TGTGCCTGGGATGACATCTACAATGAGCAGTTCTTC
TRBD1 TRBJ1-1 . TRBV2 CASSPDRGAFF TGTGCCAGCAGTCCAGACAGGGGAGCTTTCTTT
TRBD1 TRBJ2-5 few TRBV2 CASSQRDRGSETQYF TGTGCCAGCAGCCAGAGGGACAGGGGGAGCGAGACCCAGTACTTC
TRBD1 TRBJ2-7 . TRBV19 CASSMGTGAYEQYF TGTGCCAGTAGTATGGGGACAGGGGCTTACGAGCAGTACTTC
. TRBJ2-2 . TRBV11-2 CASSLGRSATGELFF TGTGCCAGCAGCTTGGGCAGAAGTGCCACCGGGGAGCTGTTTTTT
TRBD2 TRBJ2-3 . TRBV19 CASSTRRTSGTSSTDTQYF TGTGCCAGTAGTACGCGAAGGACTAGCGGGACTTCTAGCACAGATACGCAGTATTTT
TRBD2 TRBJ2-1 . TRBV4-3 CASSQEASGTLWYNEQFF TGCGCCAGCAGCCAAGAGGCTAGCGGGACCCTCTGGTACAATGAGCAGTTCTTC
TRBD1 TRBJ2-5 . TRBV2 CAGLDRGRETQYF TGTGCCGGCCTGGACAGGGGGCGGGAGACCCAGTACTTC
TRBD1 TRBJ1-5 . TRBV19 CASSTGGSNQPQHF TGTGCCAGTAGTACAGGGGGTAGCAATCAGCCCCAGCATTTT
TRBD1 TRBJ2-5 . TRBV7-2 CASSRSPGGVGLLAQYF TGTGCCAGCAGTCGAAGCCCAGGGGGCGTGGGGCTTTTGGCCCAGTACTTC
TRBD2 TRBJ2-7 . TRBV3-1/TRBV3-2 CASSSTSGAYEQYF TGTGCCAGCAGCTCGACTAGCGGGGCCTACGAGCAGTACTTC
TRBD1 TRBJ1-1 . TRBV6-5 CASGTGPTTEAFF TGTGCCAGCGGGACAGGGCCTACCACTGAAGCTTTCTTT
TRBD1 TRBJ2-2 . TRBV11-3 CASTPDRAGTGELFF TGTGCCAGCACCCCGGACAGGGCGGGCACCGGGGAGCTGTTTTTT
TRBD1 TRBJ1-1 . TRBV6-5 CASSYSRTGNKAFF TGTGCCAGCAGTTACTCCCGGACAGGAAATAAGGCTTTCTTT
. TRBJ1-2 few TRBV3-1/TRBV3-2 CASSPQGTDYGYTF TGTGCCAGCAGCCCTCAGGGGACGGACTATGGCTACACCTTC
TRBD1 TRBJ2-1 . TRBV29-1 CSGTGQWVGGEQFF TGCAGCGGTACGGGACAGTGGGTTGGGGGTGAGCAGTTCTTC
TRBD1 TRBJ2-3 . TRBV5-4 CASSKGQGSGRATDTQYF TGTGCCAGCAGCAAAGGACAGGGGAGCGGTCGGGCCACAGATACGCAGTATTTT
TRBD2 TRBJ2-5 . TRBV5-4 CATKTAGGRETQYF TGTGCCACCAAGACAGCGGGGGGGCGAGAGACCCAGTACTTC
. TRBJ1-1 . TRBV12-3/TRBV12-4 CASRLGQNTEAFF TGTGCCAGCAGGCTCGGACAGAACACTGAAGCTTTCTTT
. TRBJ1-2 . TRBV3-1/TRBV3-2 CASSQGQRYGYTF TGTGCCAGCAGCCAAGGTCAGCGCTATGGCTACACCTTC
TRBD2 TRBJ2-1 . TRBV7-7 CASSLGTSGGNEQFF TGTGCTAGCAGCCTCGGGACTAGCGGGGGTAATGAGCAGTTCTTC
TRBD2 TRBJ2-7 once TRBV28 CASIHSPGGSSYEQYF TGTGCCAGCATCCACTCCCCGGGAGGGAGCTCCTACGAGCAGTACTTC
. TRBJ1-3 . TRBV2 CASGEGGNTIYF TGTGCCAGCGGCGAGGGGGGGAACACCATATATTTT
. TRBJ1-2 . TRBV19 CASSPSGTDYGYTF TGTGCCAGTAGCCCTTCGGGAACGGATTATGGCTACACCTTC
. TRBJ1-1 . TRBV4-2 CASSPGGGVANTEAFF TGTGCCAGCAGCCCTGGGGGGGGCGTCGCGAACACTGAAGCTTTCTTT
TRBD1 TRBJ2-2 . TRBV19 CASSIGTGATGELFF TGTGCCAGTAGTATTGGGACAGGGGCCACCGGGGAGCTGTTTTTT
. TRBJ1-5 . TRBV18 CASSPDTSRNQPQHF TGTGCCAGCTCGCCCGACACGTCTCGCAATCAGCCCCAGCATTTT
. TRBJ2-7 . TRBV7-2 CASSLADRAYEQYF TGTGCCAGCAGCTTAGCAGACAGAGCCTACGAGCAGTACTTC
. TRBJ1-3 few TRBV12-3/TRBV12-4 CASSLESVNTIYF TGTGCCAGCAGTTTAGAATCTGTAAACACCATATATTTT
TRBD1 TRBJ1-2 . TRBV27 CASSFQQGAGYTF TGTGCCAGCAGTTTTCAGCAGGGGGCTGGCTACACCTTC
. TRBJ1-1 few TRBV6-5 CASKKGRVSWTEAFF TGTGCCAGCAAAAAAGGGAGGGTATCGTGGACTGAAGCTTTCTTT
. TRBJ1-2 . TRBV27 CASSLSRGLGGYTF TGTGCCAGCAGTTTATCCCGGGGTTTGGGGGGCTACACCTTC
. TRBJ1-1 . TRBV5-4 CASSLIGAQYSTEAFF TGTGCCAGCAGCTTGATAGGGGCGCAGTACAGCACTGAAGCTTTCTTT
. TRBJ1-2 . TRBV20-1 CSAPLRDGYTF TGCAGTGCCCCCCTACGGGATGGCTACACCTTC
TRBD1 TRBJ2-1 . TRBV5-6 CASSPDRAPYNEQFF TGTGCCAGCAGCCCGGACAGGGCGCCCTACAATGAGCAGTTCTTC